Given below is one T cell receptor (beta chain) in context. Its specificity is not known. The PCR ran on 60 Vbeta and 13 Jbeta primers. Repertoires were generated with immunoSEQ multiplex PCR, while TCRdb's copy carries only in-frame clones and drops some. The sample consists of 110,000 to 150,000 clones, 80% to 90% of them appearing once. These data originate in a study of cytomegalovirus exposure and HLA in healthy donors. Study-wide context: From donors who were HLA-typed, an early data release held around 80 million unique TCRs. Findings and limits, study-wide: Most of the CMV-associated TCR beta chains (in a later analysis) appeared to be HLA-restricted.

The CDR3 extends over 16 amino acids. From germline, CDR1 is SGHDN and CDR2 FVKESK. The V and J ends lost 4 bases and 2 bases respectively, with 17 bases between them. The receptor was isolated from a boy under 10 years old in good health and CMV-seronegative. J is TRBJ2-5 and V is TRBV14; possible D gene TRBD1, 6 bases. The sequenced sample was PBMCs. The CDR3 nucleotides are TGTGCCAGCAGCCCTGAAGACCGGGACAATCAAGAGACCCAGTACTTC. It is translated as CASSPEDRDNQETQYF.